Described below is a single T cell receptor beta chain sequence and its context. In this sample, this clone turned up once. Its antigen is not yet known. Within one base of it there is no much larger clone, and no base qualities were kept. In the germline V gene, CDR1 corresponds to MNHEY and CDR2 to SVGEGT. The CDR3 runs 13 residues from the cysteine to the phenylalanine. The entry retains the CDR3 DNA only, 39 bases that are in frame from base 1. The trim is 5 bases for V and 6 bases for J, with a gap of 11 bases between the germline ends. This sample stems from a study of Ad26.COV2.S vaccination and SARS-CoV-2 variants (dated by TCRdb to about 2021). Turning to the overall study: Donors in the vaccine arm were drawn from COV1001, a phase I-IIa trial of Ad26.COV2.S in healthy adults that was multicentre, randomized, double-blind and placebo-controlled. Ad26.COV2.S was given intramuscularly at 5x10^10 or 1x10^11 viral particles, as a single shot or as two shots 56 days apart. TCRbeta repertoire sequencing served as the tool for gauging how specific and how broad the SARS-CoV-2-reactive T cell receptors were following Ad26.COV2.S vaccination. A total of some 30 samples were included in the TCR-sequenced set, comprising 19 Ad26.COV2.S vaccine recipients, 5 placebo recipients and 8 SARS-CoV-2 convalescent individuals. Trial participants were randomized into five groups of five, in which low-dose or high-dose Ad26.COV2.S was given once or twice, or placebo was given on both occasions. Investigators remained blinded to trial group allocation during experiments and outcome assessment.

The treatment or condition tag for this specimen amounts to: some 20 received Ad26.COV2.S at low or high dose, single or two shots; roughly 5 received placebo; per-sample allocation not given. Repertoires of vaccine and placebo recipients were sequenced from samples collected on day 63 after the first injection. In Cohort 1b, more than 20 adults aged 18-55 years were enrolled at a single site in Boston, USA, between 29 July and 7 August 2020. As a vaccine, Ad26.COV2.S was a replication-incompetent adenovirus type 26 vector that expressed a prefusion-stabilized SARS-CoV-2 spike protein derived from the original Wuhan strain. What the research found in general, with its limitations: Vaccine and placebo recipients had similar non-spike TCR breadth, a finding consistent with the vaccine containing only spike. The study was not powered to compare responses between vaccine doses or regimens. Substantial breadth of spike-specific CD8+ and CD4+ T cell responses was reported after vaccination. The authors noted that total T cell responses may have been underestimated by the TCR breadth and depth analyses. Compared with placebo recipients, Ad26.COV2.S recipients showed higher spike-specific TCR breadth (P = 0.0014).

The immunoSEQ Assay was the method used to sequence TCRbeta CDR3 regions. After extraction, genomic DNA underwent amplification by bias-controlled multiplex PCR, followed by high-throughput sequencing. As for the original processing: To quantify the absolute abundance of every unique TCRbeta CDR3 region, sequences were collapsed and filtered. T cell fraction was estimated by normalization of TCRbeta template counts to usable DNA, with usable DNA being measured through amplification of reference genes present in all nucleated cells. Repertoire TCRs were annotated as SARS-CoV-2-specific by exact matching of V gene, CDR3 amino acid sequence and J gene to a known reactive TCR set. MIRA supplied the reference SARS-CoV-2 TCR set, which was filtered for enrichment in COVID-19-positive ImmuneCODE repertoires so that public or cross-reactive TCRs were removed. Based on the MIRA antigens, annotated TCRs were further analysed at the level of specific ORF or position within ORF. Breadth was defined as the number of annotated unique rearrangements divided by the total number of unique productive rearrangements, and depth was defined as the summed frequency of the annotated unique rearrangements. Two-sided Wilcoxon rank-sum tests were used to compare TCR breadth between groups. The table was pulled from immuneACCESS by TCRdb, which kept in-frame rearrangements only. Such tables lose some clones; where checked, under half of the loss comes from unresolved V genes, and the rest has no known cause. V, J and clone size reflect that table, while D and trimming were determined from the DNA. The sample table records approximately 480,000 clones; roughly nine tenths of these occur just once. About 13% of the sample lies in the top ten.

This receptor chain uses TRBV6-2 or TRBV6-3 and TRBJ1-5, and perhaps TRBD1 as D gene, on 6 matching bases. The clonotype comes from a person between 18 and 59 years old who received the Ad26.COV2.S COVID-19 vaccine or a placebo. Sequences were derived from peripheral blood, sampled in a trial of Ad26.COV2.S vaccine versus placebo. For the CDR3, the sequence is CASSQGLGQPQHF. The bases read TGTGCCAGCAGTCAGGGGCTCGGTCAGCCCCAGCATTTT.